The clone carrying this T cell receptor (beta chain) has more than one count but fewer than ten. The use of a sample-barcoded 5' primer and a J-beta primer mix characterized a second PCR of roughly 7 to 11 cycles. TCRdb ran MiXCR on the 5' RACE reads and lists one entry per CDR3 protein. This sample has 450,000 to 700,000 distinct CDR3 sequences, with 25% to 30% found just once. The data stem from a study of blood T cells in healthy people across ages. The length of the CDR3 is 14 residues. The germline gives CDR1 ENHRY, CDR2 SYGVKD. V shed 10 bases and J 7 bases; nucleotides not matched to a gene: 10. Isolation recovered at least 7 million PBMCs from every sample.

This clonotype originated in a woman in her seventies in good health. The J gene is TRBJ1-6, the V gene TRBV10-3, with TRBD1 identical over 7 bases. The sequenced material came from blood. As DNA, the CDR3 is TGTGCCACCAGCCCGACAGGGCAGAATTCACCCCTCCACTTT. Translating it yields CATSPTGQNSPLHF.